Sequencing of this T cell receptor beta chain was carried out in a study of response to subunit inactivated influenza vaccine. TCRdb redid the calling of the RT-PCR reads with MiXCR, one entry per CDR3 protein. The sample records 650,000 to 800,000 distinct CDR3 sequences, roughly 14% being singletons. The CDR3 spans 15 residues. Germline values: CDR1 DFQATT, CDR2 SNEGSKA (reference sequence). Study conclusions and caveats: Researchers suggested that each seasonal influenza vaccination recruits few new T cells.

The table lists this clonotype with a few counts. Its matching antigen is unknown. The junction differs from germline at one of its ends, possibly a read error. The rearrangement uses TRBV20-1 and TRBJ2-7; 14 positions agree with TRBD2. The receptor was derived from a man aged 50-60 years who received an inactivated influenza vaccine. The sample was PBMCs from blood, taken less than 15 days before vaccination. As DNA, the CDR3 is TGCAGTGCGAGGGGACTAGCGGGAGACTCCAACGAGCAGTACTTC. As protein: CSARGLAGDSNEQYF.